Following are 19 T cell receptor beta chains from one sample sequenced in a study of OX40 agonist ivuxolimab in advanced cancers. Here immunoSEQ multiplex PCR was the method, and the copy in TCRdb shows in-frame clones only, minus some. The sample carries about 35,000 clones, roughly three quarters recorded once. The starting material was CD4+ or CD8+ T cells sorted from blood, obtained in a trial of the OX40 agonist ivuxolimab. The receptors here all came from an adult with an advanced solid tumor such as melanoma, head and neck, liver or kidney cancer.

The chain's CDR3 is CASSPISLAQQVGEQYF. CDR3 coding DNA: TGTGCCAGCAGTCCAATCAGCCTAGCTCAGCAAGTTGGCGAGCAGTACTTC. The rearrangement links TRBV27 to TRBJ2-7; maybe TRBD2 (5 bases). This CDR3 contains 17 residues. Germline CDR1 MNHEY, CDR2 SMNVEV (reference sequence). Trimming took 5 bases from V and 6 from J, leaving 26 bases between them.

This chain connects TRBV28 to TRBJ2-7, with a tentative D call TRBD1 (6 bases). V shed 4 bases and J shed 6 bases, with 19 bases lying between them. The CDR3 covers 15 residues. CDR1 and CDR2 from the germline V gene are MDHEN and SYDVKM. In nucleotides, the CDR3 is TGTGCCAGCAGTTCACAGGGATTCAGTAACGGCGAGCAGTACTTC. Amino acids: CASSSQGFSNGEQYF.

Concerning this clone: A read error may account for a junction end that differs from germline. The chain employs TRBV2 and TRBJ1-2; TRBD1 agrees at 8 bases. The CDR3 is made up of 15 amino acids. Germline V gives CDR1 SNHLY, CDR2 FYNNEI. CDR3 coding DNA: TGTGCCAGCAGTTCCCAGACAGGGGCCTACTACGGCTACACCTTC. It is translated as CASSSQTGAYYGYTF.

There are a few counts of this clone. V and J are TRBV27 and TRBJ2-1, with 11 nucleotides matching TRBD2. Germline lookup yields CDR1 MNHEY and CDR2 SMNVEV (reference sequence). The V and J ends lost 5 bases and 7 bases, in that order; junction bases with no gene match: 1. The CDR3 has 13 residues. The CDR3 loop reads CASSRLAGNEQFF. The CDR3 nucleotides are TGTGCCAGCAGTAGACTAGCGGGGAATGAGCAGTTCTTC.

The rearrangement uses TRBV28 and TRBJ1-5; 9 bases map to TRBD1. V dropped 5 bases and J dropped 7; count of bases not matched to a gene: 18. The CDR3 runs to 18 residues. Germline values: CDR1 MDHEN, CDR2 SYDVKM. In nucleotides, the CDR3 is TGTGCCAGCAGTGCAGCCGGGACAGGGACATCTTTCGACCAGCCCCAGCATTTT. It codes for CASSAAGTGTSFDQPQHF.

This chain uses TRBV6-1 with TRBJ2-7; D unresolved. The CDR3 has 12 amino acids. V lost 5 bases, J lost 2 bases, and 7 bases lay in between. Germline CDR1 and CDR2: MNHNS and SASEGT. CDR3 DNA: TGTGCCAGCAGTAGCTCCCCCTACGAGCAGTACTTC. Encoded protein: CASSSSPYEQYF.

The V gene is TRBV19, the J gene TRBJ1-4, with TRBD1 matching 7 bases. The CDR3 covers 15 residues. Germline V gene data show CDR1 as LNHDA and CDR2 as SQIVND (reference sequence). The J segment lost 0 bases and the V segment lost 7 bases, leaving 5 bases of the junction unmatched. CDR3 in DNA: TGTGCCAGTAAGGACAGGAGAGCAACTAATGAAAAACTGTTTTTT. Amino acid sequence: CASKDRRATNEKLFF.

The rearrangement uses TRBV9 and TRBJ2-7; TRBD2 agrees at 11 bases. Trimming took 1 base from V and 1 from J; bases not matched to a gene: 1. There are 15 residues in the CDR3. CDR1 SGDLS and CDR2 YYNGEE come from the germline V gene. The CDR3 is CASSVLAGGSYEQYF. CDR3 in DNA: TGTGCCAGCAGCGTATTAGCGGGAGGGTCCTACGAGCAGTACTTC.

A few counts support this clone. The chain has TRBV11-1 and TRBJ2-4; D unresolved. Trimming took off 5 bases at V and 0 bases at J, with 8 bases between the two ends. This CDR3 is built from 14 residues. The germline V gene encodes CDR1 SGHAT and CDR2 FQDESV (reference sequence). The CDR3: CASSKDVAKNIQYF. The CDR3, as DNA: TGTGCCAGCAGCAAGGACGTAGCCAAAAACATTCAGTACTTC.

V gene TRBV6-1 combines with J gene TRBJ1-1; no firm D call. V lost 5 bases to trimming and J lost 4 bases, with 11 bases between them. Germline CDR1 MNHNS, CDR2 SASEGT. This CDR3 has 13 residues. CDR3 bases: TGTGCCAGCAGTACCGATCGGGGCACTGAAGCTTTCTTT. Translation gives CASSTDRGTEAFF.

This chain links TRBV19 with TRBJ1-1; D gene uncertain. The length of the CDR3 is 13 residues. CDR1 and CDR2 from the germline V gene are LNHDA and SQIVND (reference sequence). V lost 3 bases to trimming and J lost 4 bases, with 9 bases between them. The DNA of the CDR3 is TGTGCCAGTAGTATCCCTTCCTCCACTGAAGCTTTCTTT. It yields the protein CASSIPSSTEAFF. Full variable domain (outside the CDR3, taken from reference TRBV19 and TRBJ1-1): DGGITQSPKYLFRKEGQNVTLSCEQNLNHDAMYWYRQDPGQGLRLIYYSQIVNDFQKGDIAEGYSVSREKKESFPLTVTSAQKNPTAFYLCASSIPSSTEAFFGQGTRLTVV.

This chain links TRBV7-3 with TRBJ2-7, with D tentatively TRBD2 (6 bases). Trimming removed 5 bases at V and 7 bases at J, with 18 bases between. The CDR3 is 14 residues long. The germline CDR1 and CDR2 sequences are SGHTA and FQGTGA. Written as DNA, the CDR3 is TGTGCCAGCAGCCCCCGGCGAGGGGCGGGAGAGCAGTACTTC. This gives the protein CASSPRRGAGEQYF.

The genes are TRBV7-9 and TRBJ2-6; 9 nucleotides match TRBD1. Germline lookup yields CDR1 SEHNR and CDR2 FQNEAQ (reference sequence). Trimming at V came to 5 bases and at J to 0 bases, leaving 5 bases not matched to a gene. The CDR3 has 17 amino acids. This CDR3 reads CASSLTGGNSGANVLTF. CDR3 DNA sequence: TGTGCCAGCAGCCTGACAGGGGGGAACTCTGGGGCCAACGTCCTGACTTTC. Supplemented by reference TRBV7-9 and TRBJ2-6, the full variable domain reads DTGVSQNPRHKITKRGQNVTFRCDPISEHNRLYWYRQTLGQGPEFLTYFQNEAQLEKSRLLSDRFSAERPKGSFSTLEIQRTEQGDSAMYLCASSLTGGNSGANVLTFGAGSRLTVL.

The genes are TRBV21-1 and TRBJ2-4; TRBD2 reflects the table's D call only, with no check against the DNA. TRBV21-1 is given as a pseudogene. This CDR3 comprises 14 residues. As DNA, the CDR3 is TGTGCCAGCAGCAAAGCATTCCCCGTAAACATTCAGTACTTC. It specifies CASSKAFPVNIQYF.

This chain links TRBV7-6 with TRBJ2-3; D is unresolved. V was cut by 5 bases and J by 2 bases, with 11 bases left in between. The CDR3 has 14 residues. Germline V gene data show CDR1 as SGHVS and CDR2 as FNYEAQ. The CDR3 DNA sequence: TGTGCCAGCAGCCCGCTGGGGTACACAGATACGCAGTATTTT. This translates into CASSPLGYTDTQYF.

This clone came up once. The chain combines TRBV28 with TRBJ1-1; weak D call: TRBD1 (5 bases). There are 15 residues in the CDR3. V was shortened by 6 bases and J by 3 bases, with 17 bases between the two germline ends. In germline, CDR1 is MDHEN, CDR2 SYDVKM. The CDR3 spells CASSTAGTEHTEAFF. The CDR3 DNA reads TGTGCCAGCAGCACCGCCGGGACGGAACACACTGAAGCTTTCTTT.

This chain joins TRBV5-1 and TRBJ2-5, with D hard to call. Trimming removed 0 bases at V and 3 bases at J, with 6 bases between. The germline gives CDR1 SGHRS, CDR2 YFSETQ. This CDR3 spans 13 amino acids. The CDR3 here is CASSLDPEETQYF. CDR3 nucleotides: TGCGCCAGCAGCTTGGACCCGGAAGAGACCCAGTACTTC.

The chain links TRBV15 to TRBJ2-1; TRBD2 aligns across 11 bases. This CDR3 spans 15 amino acids. The V and J ends lost 0 bases and 8 bases, in that order; junction bases with no gene match: 3. CDR1 is LNHNV and CDR2 is YYDKDF in the germline V gene (reference sequence). CDR3: CATSRDPTSGDEQFF. As DNA, the CDR3 is TGTGCCACCAGCAGAGACCCGACTAGCGGGGATGAGCAGTTCTTC. Full variable domain (remainder filled in from reference TRBV15 and TRBJ2-1): DAMVIQNPRYQVTQFGKPVTLSCSQTLNHNVMYWYQQKSSQAPKLLFHYYDKDFNNEADTPDNFQSRRPNTSFCFLDIRSPGLGDTAMYLCATSRDPTSGDEQFFGPGTRLTVL.

The CDR3 DNA sequence: TGTGCCAGCAGCTTTAGACTTCCCGGGAACACCGGGGAGCTGTTTTTT. Amino acid sequence: CASSFRLPGNTGELFF. This chain uses TRBV11-2 with TRBJ2-2; D ambiguous. The CDR3 has 16 amino acids. The ends were cut back, 3 bases at V and 1 base at J, with 12 bases in the middle. Germline V gene lookup returns CDR1 SGHAT and CDR2 FQNNGV.